This TCR beta chain was identified during a study of CXCR3-negative and CXCR3-positive naive CD8 T cells. Germline V gives CDR1 DFQATT, CDR2 SNEGSKA (reference sequence). The CDR3 totals 17 residues. General study points: The study found more hydrophobic TRB CDR3s in CXCR3-positive naive cells than in CXCR3-negative naive cells. Most assays used freshly isolated PBMCs, as cryopreservation partially reduced CXCR3. Both naive subsets showed comparably high diversity, and memory CD8+ cells showed much lower diversity.

cDNA libraries for TRB were generated by 5' RACE incorporating UMI labels. TCRdb re-called the 5' RACE reads and shows each CDR3 protein once, DNA omitted. The table counts tens of thousands of distinct CDR3 sequences; about 0.62% lies in the top ten. Comments on this clonotype: The antigen remains undetermined.

Researchers reported sorting every CD8+ T cell subset in triplicate, 300,000 cells per sort. This receptor was obtained from a human donor in good health. Some clones in this sample may be carry-over from other donors' samples. The gene calls are TRBV20-1 and TRBJ2-1; TCRdb's D gene call, TRBD1, goes unchecked for lack of DNA. Input material: naive CXCR3+ CD8+ T cells from blood. Subset noted: CD45RO-CCR7+CD27+CD95- naive CD8+ T cells expressing CXCR3 (TNR3+). The CDR3 loop reads CSARVPRGPSSYNEQFF.